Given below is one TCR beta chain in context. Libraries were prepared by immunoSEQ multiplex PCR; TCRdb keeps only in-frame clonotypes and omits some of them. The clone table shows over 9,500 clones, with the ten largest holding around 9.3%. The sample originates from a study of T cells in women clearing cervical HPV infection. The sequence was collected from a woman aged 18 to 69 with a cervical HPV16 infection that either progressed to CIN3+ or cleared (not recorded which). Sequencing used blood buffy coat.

The CDR3 protein is CASSRLDGTDTQYF. The covered CDR3 bases are TGTGCCAGCAGCCGTCTAGATGGCACAGATACG. This chain connects TRBV6-2 or TRBV6-3 to TRBJ2-3, with D uncertain. The CDR3 end is not reached by the read, which stops 3 residues before it; the germline J gene fills it in. Trimming left V 6 bases short and J 1 base short, with 11 bases between. The CDR3 extends over 14 amino acids. Per the germline V gene, CDR1 is MNHEY and CDR2 is SVGEGT.